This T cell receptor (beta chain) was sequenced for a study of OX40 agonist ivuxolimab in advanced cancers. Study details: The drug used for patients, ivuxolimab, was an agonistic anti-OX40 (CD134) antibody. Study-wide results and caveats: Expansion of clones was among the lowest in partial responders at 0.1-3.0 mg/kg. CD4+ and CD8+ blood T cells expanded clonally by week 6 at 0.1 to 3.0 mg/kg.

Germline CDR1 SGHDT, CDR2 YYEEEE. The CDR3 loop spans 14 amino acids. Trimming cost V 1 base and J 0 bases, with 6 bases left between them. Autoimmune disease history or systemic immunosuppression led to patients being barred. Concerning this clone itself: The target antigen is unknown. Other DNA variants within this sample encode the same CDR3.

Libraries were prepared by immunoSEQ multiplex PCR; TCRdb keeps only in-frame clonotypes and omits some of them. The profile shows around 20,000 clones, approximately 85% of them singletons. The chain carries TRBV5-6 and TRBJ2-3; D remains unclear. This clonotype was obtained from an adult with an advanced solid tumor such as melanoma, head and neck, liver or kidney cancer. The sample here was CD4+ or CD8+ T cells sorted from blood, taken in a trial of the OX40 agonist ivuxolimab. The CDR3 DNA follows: TGTGCCAGCAGCTTGTGGAGAAGCACAGATACGCAGTATTTT. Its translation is CASSLWRSTDTQYF. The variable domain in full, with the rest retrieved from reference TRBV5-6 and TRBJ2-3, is DAGVTQSPTHLIKTRGQQVTLRCSPKSGHDTVSWYQQALGQGPQFIFQYYEEEERQRGNFPDRFSGHQFPNYSSELNVNALLLGDSALYLCASSLWRSTDTQYFGPGTRLTVL.